This section outlines one T cell receptor (beta chain) sequence together with its context. Cohort assignment relied on participant-reported clinical history. Per the authors' pipeline: Counts of nucleated cells, estimated from reference gene primer amplification, were obtained. Here immunoSEQ multiplex PCR was the method, and the copy in TCRdb shows in-frame clones only, minus some. The V and J calls and clone size were taken over from that table, and D and trimming were inferred from the DNA. The sample holds roughly 250,000 clones, around 87% seen once. This sample was taken from a study of blood T cell repertoires in COVID-19. Whole-study context: The United States, Italy and Spain were the sources of the acute and convalescent COVID-19 samples. Sources were T cells, B-cell-depleted T cells, or PBMCs; the material itself was cDNA or gDNA.

This TCR was sampled from a woman younger than 45 with acute COVID-19. Sequenced input: PBMCs or T cells enriched from blood (not recorded which).

This CDR3 is CASSLGNSNQPQHF. The CDR3 DNA is TGTGCCAGCAGCTTAGGTAATAGCAATCAGCCCCAGCATTTT. The chain links TRBV7-8 to TRBJ1-5; no firm D call. Trimming took off 1 base at V and 0 bases at J, with 4 bases between the two ends. The germline V gene has CDR1 SGHVS and CDR2 FQNEAQ. CDR3 length: 14 amino acids.